One and the same sample provided the 23 T cell receptor beta chains below, sequenced in a study of PD-1 blockade in classical Hodgkin lymphoma. Brentuximab vedotin exposure varied, and every patient relapsed after autologous stem cell transplantation. The assay was immunoSEQ multiplex PCR, and TCRdb's table has in-frame clones only and misses some. This sample has 90,000 to 120,000 clones, with about 89% found just once. The sequenced sample was peripheral blood mononuclear cells (PBMCs), obtained before the second cycle of nivolumab. Receptor source: a human donor with classical Hodgkin lymphoma.

The genes are TRBV6-6 and TRBJ2-4, with D unclear. Germline lookup yields CDR1 MNHNY and CDR2 SVGAGI (reference sequence). Between the trimmed V and J ends, which lost 7 bases and 0 bases, there was a span of 16 bases. This CDR3 spans 16 amino acids. The DNA for the CDR3 is TGTGCCAGCAATGACCCCTCTACCGCAGCCAAAAACATTCAGTACTTC. Protein sequence: CASNDPSTAAKNIQYF.

The chain carries TRBV19 and TRBJ2-3, with a weak D call TRBD2 (5 bases). The CDR3 loop spans 16 amino acids. Germline values: CDR1 LNHDA, CDR2 SQIVND (reference sequence). V was clipped by 6 bases and J by 8 bases, with 24 bases between them. The CDR3 bases are TGTGCCAGTAGGTCTGATAGGTCGGAGGAATTTGGTACGCAGTATTTT. Amino acids: CASRSDRSEEFGTQYF.

This CDR3 is CASSDGQGSYNEQFF. CDR3 bases: TGTGCCAGCAGCGACGGACAGGGTTCGTACAATGAGCAGTTCTTC. The chain uses TRBV9 and TRBJ2-1, with 8 bases matching TRBD1. Germline-derived CDR1 and CDR2 are SGDLS and YYNGEE. J lost 4 bases, V lost 3 bases, and 6 bases had no gene match. The CDR3 runs to 15 residues.

The genes are TRBV7-9 and TRBJ1-4; 7 positions match TRBD1. Germline CDR1 reads SEHNR; CDR2 reads FQNEAQ (reference sequence). This CDR3 region has 16 residues. The trim removed 0 bases at V and 4 bases at J, leaving 5 bases unmatched. The CDR3 spells CASSLARGGYNEKLFF. CDR3 nucleotides: TGTGCCAGCAGCTTAGCTCGAGGGGGCTATAATGAAAAACTGTTTTTT.

The chain links TRBV2 to TRBJ2-1, with TRBD2 identical over 15 bases. This CDR3 comprises 17 residues. V was pared by 6 bases and J by 6 bases, with 9 bases of the junction left unmatched. The germline gives CDR1 SNHLY, CDR2 FYNNEI. The CDR3 nucleotides read TGTGCCAGCAGCCGGACTAGCGGGAGGGCCGGGGGCAATGAGCAGTTCTTC. This sequence encodes CASSRTSGRAGGNEQFF.

The genes are TRBV7-2 and TRBJ1-4; the match to TRBD1 covers 9 bases. The J segment lost 11 bases and the V segment lost 4 bases, leaving 11 bases of the junction unmatched. Germline loops: CDR1 SGHTA, CDR2 FQGNSA. The CDR3 has 15 residues. The CDR3 nucleotides are TGTGCCAGCAGCTCCACAGGGGACAGGGTTGGGAAACTGTTTTTT. Translating gives CASSSTGDRVGKLFF.

V usage is TRBV19 and J usage is TRBJ2-7, with 7 bases fitting TRBD1. Trimming took 6 bases from V and 7 from J; bases not matched to a gene: 12. CDR1 is LNHDA and CDR2 is SQIVND in the germline V gene (reference sequence). The CDR3 has 14 residues. The chain's CDR3 is CASRVNRQGGEQYF. The CDR3 bases are TGTGCCAGTAGAGTGAACCGACAGGGTGGGGAGCAGTACTTC.

The CDR3 here is CASSLTDSSNYGYTF. DNA for the CDR3: TGTGCCAGCAGCTTAACCGACAGTTCTAACTATGGCTACACCTTC. The V gene is TRBV7-9, the J gene TRBJ1-2, with D perhaps TRBD1 (5 bases). The length of the CDR3 is 15 residues. V lost 2 bases and J 0 bases, leaving 10 bases between the germline ends. Germline V gene sequence: CDR1 SEHNR, CDR2 FQNEAQ (reference sequence).

The V call is TRBV4-3, the J call TRBJ1-4; no clear D. Germline CDR1 reads LGHNA; CDR2 reads YSLEER. Trimming took off 0 bases at V and 0 bases at J, with 8 bases between the two ends. The CDR3 totals 16 residues. The CDR3 bases are TGCGCCAGCAGCCAAGATGGAAGTGCAACTAATGAAAAACTGTTTTTT. It translates to CASSQDGSATNEKLFF.

J is TRBJ2-3 and V is TRBV5-4; no clear D. Germline CDR1 is SGHNT and CDR2 is YYREEE (reference sequence). The CDR3 loop spans 16 amino acids. The germline V and J ends were trimmed by 3 bases and 3 bases, with 17 bases remaining between them. CDR3 sequence reads: CASSSQARWRTDTQYF. As DNA, the CDR3 is TGTGCCAGCAGCTCTCAGGCTAGATGGCGGACAGATACGCAGTATTTT.

V and J are TRBV5-1 and TRBJ2-7; D remains ambiguous. The V gene's germline CDR1 is SGHRS and CDR2 YFSETQ. The CDR3 is made up of 13 amino acids. Trimming took off 4 bases at V and 4 bases at J, with 12 bases between the two ends. Here the CDR3 DNA reads TGCGCCAGCAGCCTGTCCCCAATGTACGAGCAGTACTTC. As protein: CASSLSPMYEQYF. The whole variable domain, remainder taken from reference TRBV5-1 and TRBJ2-7, is KAGVTQTPRYLIKTRGQQVTLSCSPISGHRSVSWYQQTPGQGLQFLFEYFSETQRNKGNFPGRFSGRQFSNSRSEMNVSTLELGDSALYLCASSLSPMYEQYFGPGTRLTVT.

The chain uses TRBV2 and TRBJ2-1; D remains unclear. CDR3 length equals 13 residues. The ends were cut back, 10 bases at V and 7 bases at J, with 17 bases in the middle. Per germline, CDR1 SNHLY and CDR2 FYNNEI. CDR3 amino acids: CATEDGRRNEQFF. CDR3 coding DNA: TGTGCCACAGAGGACGGACGGCGGAATGAGCAGTTCTTC.

This chain uses TRBV19 with TRBJ2-1, with 8 bases fitting TRBD1. Germline-derived CDR1 and CDR2 are LNHDA and SQIVND (reference sequence). The CDR3 is 14 amino acids. Germline trimming cut 3 bases from V and 6 bases from J; bases unmatched to any gene: 4. In nucleotides, the CDR3 is TGTGCCAGTAGTATCGGGACAGGCTCCAATGAGCAGTTCTTC. Translated, it gives CASSIGTGSNEQFF.

In nucleotides, the CDR3 is TGTGCCAGCAGCTTGTCTATCTGGGGCACTGAAGCTTTCTTT. It specifies CASSLSIWGTEAFF. The chain carries TRBV5-6 and TRBJ1-1; D not certain. The germline gives CDR1 SGHDT, CDR2 YYEEEE. V was shortened by 1 base and J by 4 bases, with 11 bases between the two germline ends. CDR3 length: 14 residues.

The CDR3 protein is CAISEGGGGNQPQHF. The CDR3 coding sequence is TGTGCCATCAGTGAGGGAGGGGGAGGCAATCAGCCCCAGCATTTT. The rearrangement uses TRBV10-3 and TRBJ1-5, with D perhaps TRBD1 (6 bases). Trimming took off 2 bases at V and 2 bases at J, with 10 bases between the two ends. Germline CDR1 ENHRY, CDR2 SYGVKD. This CDR3 region has 15 residues.

The chain has TRBV7-8 and TRBJ2-1; the match to TRBD2 covers 9 bases. The length of the CDR3 is 16 residues. The trim removed 1 base at V and 10 bases at J, leaving 11 bases unmatched. Per germline, CDR1 SGHVS and CDR2 FQNEAQ. The CDR3 is CASSLDQTSGRGEQFF. For the CDR3, the DNA is TGTGCCAGCAGCTTAGATCAGACTAGCGGCCGCGGGGAGCAGTTCTTC.

The J gene is TRBJ2-5, the V gene TRBV7-2; perhaps TRBD2 as D (5 bases). The CDR3 length is 14 residues. V lost 3 bases, J lost 1 base, and 9 bases lay in between. The germline V gene has CDR1 SGHTA and CDR2 FQGNSA. CDR3 sequence (DNA): TGTGCCAGCAGCTTCGGACTTATCCAAGAGACCCAGTACTTC. Protein: CASSFGLIQETQYF.

The chain uses TRBV18 and TRBJ1-3; 9 positions agree with TRBD1. V trimming: 4 bases; J trimming: 0 bases; junction bases outside the gene matches: 4. The CDR3 spans 16 residues. The germline V gene has CDR1 KGHSH and CDR2 LQKENI. The CDR3 sequence: CASSRGQGHSGNTIYF. The CDR3 DNA sequence: TGTGCCAGCTCACGGGGACAGGGCCACTCTGGAAACACCATATATTTT.

The rearrangement links TRBV5-4 to TRBJ2-2; D remains ambiguous. The V and J ends lost 1 base and 6 bases respectively, with 10 bases between them. From germline, CDR1 is SGHNT and CDR2 YYREEE (reference sequence). This CDR3 is built from 14 residues. The DNA of the CDR3 is TGTGCCAGCAGCTTGACCAACCGCGCCGGGGAGCTGTTTTTT. Translating gives CASSLTNRAGELFF.

The CDR3 sequence is CASSIGWTDSTYEQYF. The CDR3 nucleotides are TGTGCCAGTAGTATTGGTTGGACGGACAGTACCTACGAGCAGTACTTC. The V gene is TRBV19, the J gene TRBJ2-7, with D possibly matching TRBD1 (6 bases). The V end was cut by 3 bases, the J end by 2 bases, with 17 bases between. This CDR3 region has 16 residues. Germline V lookup: CDR1 LNHDA, CDR2 SQIVND (reference sequence). Full variable domain (rest looked up from reference TRBV19 and TRBJ2-7): DGGITQSPKYLFRKEGQNVTLSCEQNLNHDAMYWYRQDPGQGLRLIYYSQIVNDFQKGDIAEGYSVSREKKESFPLTVTSAQKNPTAFYLCASSIGWTDSTYEQYFGPGTRLTVT.

The chain uses TRBV2 and TRBJ1-1; D not resolved. Trimming took 5 bases from V and 0 from J, leaving 7 bases between them. The CDR3 contains 13 residues. CDR1 is SNHLY and CDR2 is FYNNEI in the germline V gene. CDR3 nucleotide sequence: TGTGCCAGCAGTTATATCATGAACACTGAAGCTTTCTTT. It translates to CASSYIMNTEAFF. Full variable domain (rest looked up from reference TRBV2 and TRBJ1-1): EPEVTQTPSHQVTQMGQEVILRCVPISNHLYFYWYRQILGQKVEFLVSFYNNEISEKSEIFDDQFSVERPDGSNFTLKIRSTKLEDSAMYFCASSYIMNTEAFFGQGTRLTVV.

The chain carries TRBV28 and TRBJ1-1, with TRBD1 as a possible D gene (5 bases). Trimming cost V 7 bases and J 6 bases, with 18 bases left between them. The CDR3 totals 14 residues. Germline CDR1 and CDR2: MDHEN and SYDVKM. CDR3 sequence reads: CASTVAEGSPEAFF. Written as DNA, the CDR3 is TGTGCCAGCACCGTAGCGGAGGGGAGTCCTGAAGCTTTCTTT.

V gene TRBV25-1 combines with J gene TRBJ2-7, with D maybe TRBD2 (6 bases). Between the trimmed V and J ends, which lost 3 bases and 0 bases, there was a span of 15 bases. This CDR3 contains 16 residues. Germline CDR1 is MGHDK and CDR2 is SYGVNS. CDR3 protein: CASSDNRDFFSYEQYF. DNA for the CDR3: TGTGCCAGCAGTGACAATCGGGACTTTTTCTCCTACGAGCAGTACTTC.